The T cell receptor beta chain under discussion was sequenced for a study of blood T cell repertoires in COVID-19. About the study: Samples of COVID-19 (acute and convalescent) were obtained from the United States, Italy and Spain. T cells, B-cell-depleted T cells, or PBMCs supplied cDNA or gDNA.

Authors' data handling: Using reference gene primer amplification, nucleated cell counts were estimated. Assay used: immunoSEQ multiplex PCR; TCRdb lists only in-frame clones, some missing. V and J calls and clone size are those listed in that table; D and trimming were worked out from the DNA. Among about 120,000 clones listed, around four fifths were seen once. The CDR3 consists of 14 residues. From germline, CDR1 is MNHEY and CDR2 SVGAGI. V was pared by 6 bases and J by 2 bases, with 4 bases of the junction left unmatched. This clone was seen more than once but under ten times. The chain employs TRBV6-5 and TRBJ1-5; 7 bases match TRBD1. The sample consisted of peripheral blood. This receptor was identified in a woman in her sixties or seventies with acute or convalescent COVID-19. This CDR3 is CASRPTGGNQPQHF. The CDR3 bases are TGTGCCAGCAGACCAACAGGGGGCAATCAGCCCCAGCATTTT.